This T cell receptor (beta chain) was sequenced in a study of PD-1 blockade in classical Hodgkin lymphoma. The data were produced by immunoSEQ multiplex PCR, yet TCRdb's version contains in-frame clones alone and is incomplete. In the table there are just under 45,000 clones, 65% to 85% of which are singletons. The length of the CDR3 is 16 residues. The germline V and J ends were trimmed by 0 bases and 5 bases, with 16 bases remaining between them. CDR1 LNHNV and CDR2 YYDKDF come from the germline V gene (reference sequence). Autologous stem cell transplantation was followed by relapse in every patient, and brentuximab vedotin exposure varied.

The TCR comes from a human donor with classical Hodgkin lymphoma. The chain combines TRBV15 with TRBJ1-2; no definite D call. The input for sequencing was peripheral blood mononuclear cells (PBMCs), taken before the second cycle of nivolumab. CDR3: CATSRDGRSFGYGYTF. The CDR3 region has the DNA TGTGCCACCAGCAGAGACGGACGGAGCTTTGGGTATGGCTACACCTTC.